The present T cell receptor beta chain was sequenced within a study of beta chain features in type 1 diabetes. With 7 bases removed from V and 0 bases from J, the gap between germline ends came to 12 bases. The germline V gene encodes CDR1 SQVTM and CDR2 ANQGSEA. This CDR3 is built from 13 residues. cDNA synthesis used the whole RNA isolate, giving expressed TCRB sequences. Assay: immunoSEQ multiplex PCR; the TCRdb copy retains only in-frame clones and omits some. The table has 360,000 or so clones, around 19% seen once. The chain carries TRBV29-1 and TRBJ1-1; D is possibly TRBD1 (5 bases). The sample taken for sequencing was naive CD4+ T cells from blood. This receptor was taken from a woman younger than 30 in good health. Here the CDR3 DNA reads TGCAGCGGTGCAGGGCGTTTGAACACTGAAGCTTTCTTT. Translation: CSGAGRLNTEAFF.